What follows are 10 T cell receptor beta chains derived from one specimen sequenced in a study of T cell clonotyping in hematopoietic cell transplantation. The time point here: recipient sample about 28 days before transplant, after cytoreduction. The repertoire was sequenced with immunoSEQ multiplex PCR; TCRdb's copy has only in-frame clones and lacks some. The sample has tens of thousands of clones; 85% are singletons. The sequencing here drew on peripheral blood mononuclear cells, taken before stem cell transplant. These receptors were taken from a man aged 55 to 70 with acute myeloid leukemia. Some clones in this sample may be carry-over from other donors' samples.

The genes are TRBV7-2 and TRBJ1-2, with 8 bases aligning to TRBD1. This CDR3 region has 16 residues. Germline assignment: CDR1 SGHTA and CDR2 FQGNSA. Germline trimming cut 0 bases from V and 8 bases from J; bases unmatched to any gene: 11. Here the CDR3 DNA reads TGTGCCAGCAGCTTAGCGGGACAGGCATCCTTAGGGGGCTACACCTTC. Translating gives CASSLAGQASLGGYTF. Drawing the rest from reference TRBV7-2 and TRBJ1-2, the complete variable domain is GAGVSQSPSNKVTEKGKDVELRCDPISGHTALYWYRQSLGQGLEFLIYFQGNSAPDKSGLPSDRFSAERTGGSVSTLTIQRTQQEDSAVYLCASSLAGQASLGGYTFGSGTRLTVV.

The V and J genes are TRBV19 and TRBJ1-6; 7 bases are shared with TRBD1. V shed 4 bases and J 6 bases; nucleotides not matched to a gene: 3. This CDR3 is 14 amino acids long. Per the germline V gene, CDR1 is LNHDA and CDR2 is SQIVND (reference sequence). This CDR3 reads CASSTGTANSPLHF. The CDR3 nucleotides read TGTGCCAGTAGTACCGGGACAGCTAATTCACCCCTCCACTTT. Full variable domain (remainder filled in from reference TRBV19 and TRBJ1-6): DGGITQSPKYLFRKEGQNVTLSCEQNLNHDAMYWYRQDPGQGLRLIYYSQIVNDFQKGDIAEGYSVSREKKESFPLTVTSAQKNPTAFYLCASSTGTANSPLHFGNGTRLTVT.

CDR3 protein: CASSEALGGRALGTEAFF. Here the CDR3 DNA reads TGTGCCAGCAGTGAAGCGCTGGGAGGGAGGGCCCTAGGTACTGAAGCTTTCTTT. The J gene is TRBJ1-1, the V gene TRBV2; D not certain. Germline CDR1 SNHLY, CDR2 FYNNEI. Trimming shortened V by 0 bases and J by 5 bases, and 22 bases separated the two germline ends. CDR3 length: 18 amino acids. Combining the CDR3 with reference TRBV2 and TRBJ1-1 gives the whole variable domain EPEVTQTPSHQVTQMGQEVILRCVPISNHLYFYWYRQILGQKVEFLVSFYNNEISEKSEIFDDQFSVERPDGSNFTLKIRSTKLEDSAMYFCASSEALGGRALGTEAFFGQGTRLTVV.

The CDR3 sequence is CASFEGYGYTF. The CDR3, as DNA: TGCGCCAGCTTCGAGGGTTATGGCTACACCTTC. J is TRBJ1-2 and V is TRBV5-1; D remains ambiguous. Trimming stripped 7 bases from V and 5 bases from J, with 9 bases between. The V gene's germline CDR1 is SGHRS and CDR2 YFSETQ. The CDR3 length is 11 residues. The variable domain in full, completed from reference TRBV5-1 and TRBJ1-2, reads KAGVTQTPRYLIKTRGQQVTLSCSPISGHRSVSWYQQTPGQGLQFLFEYFSETQRNKGNFPGRFSGRQFSNSRSEMNVSTLELGDSALYLCASFEGYGYTFGSGTRLTVV.

V usage is TRBV6-5 and J usage is TRBJ2-7, with 10 bases aligning to TRBD1. The V and J ends lost 8 bases and 3 bases, in that order; junction bases with no gene match: 10. CDR1 and CDR2 (germline): MNHEY, SVGAGI. CDR3 length: 15 amino acids. CDR3 loop: CASQRTGGDFYEQYF. In nucleotides, the CDR3 is TGTGCCAGCCAACGGACAGGGGGTGACTTCTACGAGCAGTACTTC.

The chain couples TRBV5-1 to TRBJ1-2; D unclear. Trimming removed 4 bases at V and 6 bases at J, with 16 bases between. The germline CDR1 and CDR2 sequences are SGHRS and YFSETQ. This CDR3 has 14 residues. The CDR3 loop is CASSPVEPRDGYTF. CDR3 sequence (DNA): TGCGCCAGCAGCCCCGTTGAGCCGAGGGATGGCTACACCTTC.

The chain carries TRBV27 and TRBJ1-1; 7 bases map to TRBD1. The germline gives CDR1 MNHEY, CDR2 SMNVEV (reference sequence). V was pared by 4 bases and J by 7 bases, with 6 bases of the junction left unmatched. The CDR3 consists of 13 residues. The CDR3 loop is CASSYRQGNEAFF. In DNA form, the CDR3 reads TGTGCCAGCAGTTACCGACAGGGCAATGAAGCTTTCTTT.

The gene calls are TRBV6-1 and TRBJ2-3; TRBD1 or TRBD2 may be the D gene (5 bases each). V was shortened by 0 bases and J by 3 bases, with 16 bases between the two germline ends. This CDR3 comprises 17 residues. Per germline, CDR1 MNHNS and CDR2 SASEGT. DNA for the CDR3: TGTGCCAGCAGTGAAGCGGCGCAGGGTAGAGGGACAGATACGCAGTATTTT. It encodes CASSEAAQGRGTDTQYF.

The chain is built from TRBV5-6 and TRBJ1-1; 7 nucleotides line up with TRBD1. The junction had 10 bases not matched to a gene; V was cut back by 4 bases and J by 4 bases. This CDR3 is 15 amino acids long. In germline, CDR1 is SGHDT, CDR2 YYEEEE. The CDR3 region is CASSLPTGVVTEAFF. DNA for the CDR3: TGTGCCAGCAGCCTACCCACAGGGGTGGTCACTGAAGCTTTCTTT.

A remark on this clone: A much more abundant neighbour one base away suggests this may be a read error. V and J are TRBV5-4 and TRBJ1-2, with 7 positions matching TRBD1. This CDR3 has 13 amino acids. In germline, CDR1 is SGHNT, CDR2 YYREEE (reference sequence). Trimming removed 4 bases from V and 2 bases from J; junction bases left unmatched: 2. CDR3 sequence (DNA): TGTGCCAGCAGCCAGGGACAGAACTATGGCTACACCTTC. It translates to CASSQGQNYGYTF.